Given below is one TCR beta chain in context. This sample was taken from a study of T cells in localized non-small cell lung cancer. Germline V gene sequence: CDR1 LNHDA, CDR2 SQIVND (reference sequence). This CDR3 spans 16 amino acids. Deletions cut 1 base from V and 7 bases from J, with 19 bases between. Repertoires were generated with immunoSEQ multiplex PCR, while TCRdb's copy carries only in-frame clones and drops some. This table holds about 92,000 clones, roughly 90% found once. The chain joins TRBV19 to TRBJ1-2; possible D gene TRBD1, 5 bases. The sequence came from a woman between 40 and 69 years old with stage II squamous cell lung carcinoma. The sample in question was PBMCs, obtained before any cancer treatment. CDR3 DNA: TGTGCCAGTAGTATAGCCGTTCTTTGGGGGAAACGTGGCTACACCTTC. The encoded protein is CASSIAVLWGKRGYTF.